This record covers a single TCR beta chain. The antigen is not known. Here immunoSEQ multiplex PCR was the method, and the copy in TCRdb shows in-frame clones only, minus some. Of hundreds of thousands of clones listed, about nine tenths were seen once; the top ten hold roughly 3.1%. Stated treatment: around 19 received Ad26.COV2.S at low or high dose, single or two shots; about 5 received placebo; per-sample allocation not given. The study sampled participants on day 63 after the first vaccine or placebo injection. This sample was taken from a study of Ad26.COV2.S vaccination and SARS-CoV-2 variants. Study outcomes and limitations: Total T cell responses may have been underestimated by the TCR breadth and depth analyses. Vaccine recipients surpassed placebo recipients in spike-specific TCR breadth.

Germline-derived CDR1 and CDR2 are SQVTM and ANQGSEA. Between the trimmed V and J ends, which lost 7 bases and 3 bases, there was a span of 15 bases. This CDR3 spans 13 amino acids. This sequence was found in a person between 18 and 59 years old who received the Ad26.COV2.S COVID-19 vaccine or a placebo. The chain employs TRBV29-1 and TRBJ1-2, with D possibly matching TRBD1 (6 bases). The starting material was peripheral blood, obtained in a trial of Ad26.COV2.S vaccine versus placebo. CDR3 coding DNA: TGCAGCGCAGGCCACAGGGAGGACTATGGCTACACCTTC. Protein sequence: CSAGHREDYGYTF. Filled out from reference TRBV29-1 and TRBJ1-2, the complete variable domain reads SAVISQKPSRDICQRGTSLTIQCQVDSQVTMMFWYRQQPGQSLTLIATANQGSEATYESGFVIDKFPISRPNLTFSTLTVSNMSPEDSSIYLCSAGHREDYGYTFGSGTRLTVV.